Here is one T cell receptor beta chain with its context. CDR3 size: 13 residues. CDR1 is SEHNR, CDR2 FQNEAQ, per germline (reference sequence). V was clipped by 5 bases and J by 9 bases, with 14 bases between them. Original processing notes: Estimation of nucleated cell counts relied on the amplification of reference gene primers. The data were produced by immunoSEQ multiplex PCR, yet TCRdb's version contains in-frame clones alone and is incomplete. That table supplies the V and J calls and clone size; D and trimming were determined from the DNA. The repertoire consists of roughly 100,000 clones, with around 84% occurring once and the leading ten covering about 12%. The data derive from a study of blood T cell repertoires in COVID-19. Study-wide context: The United States, Italy and Spain were the sources of the acute and convalescent COVID-19 samples. PBMCs, B-cell-depleted T cells, or T cells were the source of the cDNA or gDNA that made up the material.

This receptor was obtained from a human donor in a cohort sampled during active COVID-19. The specimen was peripheral blood. The rearrangement links TRBV7-9 to TRBJ1-5; D is perhaps TRBD1 (6 bases). In DNA form, the CDR3 reads TGTGCCAGCAGCGCCGGACAGTTTCGGCCCCAGCATTTT. It translates to CASSAGQFRPQHF.